This T cell receptor beta chain was sequenced during a study of cytomegalovirus exposure and HLA in healthy donors. Study-level points and caveats: A missense variant in DCLRE1C was later tied to TCR beta V- and J-gene trimming. An analysis done earlier found most TCR beta V segments productive about 87% or about 30% of the time. A few of the chains that were CMV-associated were confirmed in vitro to be specific for CMV antigens.

This CDR3 region has 13 residues. The ends lost 1 base at V and 7 bases at J; junction bases unmatched: 2. Germline V gene sequence: CDR1 SGHTA, CDR2 FQGNSA. With respect to this clone: Antigen specificity is unknown.

Unrecorded immune exposures were likely, despite nominal health at sampling. This PCR relied on a set of 60 Vbeta primers and 13 Jbeta primers. Assay used: immunoSEQ multiplex PCR; TCRdb lists only in-frame clones, some missing. The data show around 100,000 clones, about 80% seen once. V usage is TRBV7-2 and J usage is TRBJ1-1, with TRBD1 matching over 8 bases. This sequence originates from a man aged 35-49 years in good health and CMV-seronegative. The sample taken for sequencing was PBMCs. CDR3 bases: TGTGCCAGCAGCTTAGTTGGGACAGGTGAAGCTTTCTTT. This sequence encodes CASSLVGTGEAFF.